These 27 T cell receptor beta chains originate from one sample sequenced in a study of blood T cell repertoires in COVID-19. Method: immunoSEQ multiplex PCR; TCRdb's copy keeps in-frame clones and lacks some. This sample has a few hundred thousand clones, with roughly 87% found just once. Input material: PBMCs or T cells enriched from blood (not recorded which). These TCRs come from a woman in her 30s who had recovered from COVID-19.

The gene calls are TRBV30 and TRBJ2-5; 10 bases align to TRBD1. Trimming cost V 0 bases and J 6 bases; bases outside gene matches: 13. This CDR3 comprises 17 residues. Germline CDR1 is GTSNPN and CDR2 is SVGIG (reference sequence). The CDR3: CAWSVRTRQGARKTQYF. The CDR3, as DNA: TGTGCCTGGAGTGTACGTACCCGACAGGGGGCAAGGAAGACCCAGTACTTC.

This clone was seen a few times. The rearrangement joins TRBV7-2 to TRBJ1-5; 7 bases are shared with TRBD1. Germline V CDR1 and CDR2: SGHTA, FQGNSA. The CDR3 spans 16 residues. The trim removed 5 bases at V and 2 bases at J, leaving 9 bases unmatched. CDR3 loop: CASSLSIDRGNQPQHF. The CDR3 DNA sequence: TGTGCCAGCAGCCTATCAATTGACAGGGGCAATCAGCCCCAGCATTTT.

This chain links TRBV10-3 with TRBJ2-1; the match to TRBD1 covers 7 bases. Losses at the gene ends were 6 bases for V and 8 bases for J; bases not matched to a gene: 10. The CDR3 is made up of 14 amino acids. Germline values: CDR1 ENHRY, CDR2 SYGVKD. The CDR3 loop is CAIRADRAGDEQFF. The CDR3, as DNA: TGTGCCATCAGAGCCGACAGGGCTGGGGATGAGCAGTTCTTC.

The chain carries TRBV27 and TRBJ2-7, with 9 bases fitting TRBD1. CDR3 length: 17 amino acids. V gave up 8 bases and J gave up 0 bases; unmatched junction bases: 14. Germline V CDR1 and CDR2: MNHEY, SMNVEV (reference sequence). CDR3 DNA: TGTGCCAGCTCTCACAGAAAGGGGACAGGGAGCTCCTACGAGCAGTACTTC. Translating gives CASSHRKGTGSSYEQYF.

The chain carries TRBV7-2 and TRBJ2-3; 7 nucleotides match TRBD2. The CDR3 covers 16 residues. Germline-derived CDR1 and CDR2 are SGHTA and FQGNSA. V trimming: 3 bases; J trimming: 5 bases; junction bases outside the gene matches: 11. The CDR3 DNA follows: TGTGCCAGCAGCTTGACCTCTCGCGGGGGAAGAGATACGCAGTATTTT. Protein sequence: CASSLTSRGGRDTQYF.

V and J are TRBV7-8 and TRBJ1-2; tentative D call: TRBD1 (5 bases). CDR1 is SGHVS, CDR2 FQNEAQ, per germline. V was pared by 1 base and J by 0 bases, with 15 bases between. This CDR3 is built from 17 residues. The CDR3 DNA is TGTGCCAGCAGCTTAGAGGCGTGGGGCACAGCTAACTATGGCTACACCTTC. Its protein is CASSLEAWGTANYGYTF. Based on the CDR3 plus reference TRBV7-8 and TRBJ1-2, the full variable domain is GAGVSQSPRYKVAKRGQDVALRCDPISGHVSLFWYQQALGQGPEFLTYFQNEAQLDKSGLPSDRFFAERPEGSVSTLKIQRTQQEDSAVYLCASSLEAWGTANYGYTFGSGTRLTVV.

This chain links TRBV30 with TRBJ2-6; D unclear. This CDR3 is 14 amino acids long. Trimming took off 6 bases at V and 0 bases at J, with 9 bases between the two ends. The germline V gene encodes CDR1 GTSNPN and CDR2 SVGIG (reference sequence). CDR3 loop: CACPRHSGANVLTF. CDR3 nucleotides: TGTGCCTGCCCCAGACACTCTGGGGCCAACGTCCTGACTTTC.

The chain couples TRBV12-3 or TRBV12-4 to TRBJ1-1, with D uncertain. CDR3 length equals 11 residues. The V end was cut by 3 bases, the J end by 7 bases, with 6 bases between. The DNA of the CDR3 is TGTGCCAGCAGTTTTGAGCTTGAAGCTTTCTTT. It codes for CASSFELEAFF.

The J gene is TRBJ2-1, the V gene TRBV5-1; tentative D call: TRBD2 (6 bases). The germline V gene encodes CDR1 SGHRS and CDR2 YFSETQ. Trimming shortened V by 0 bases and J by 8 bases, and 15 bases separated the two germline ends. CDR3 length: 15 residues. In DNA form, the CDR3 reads TGCGCCAGCAGCTTGGGGGACGGGGGAAGGGATGAGCAGTTCTTC. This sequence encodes CASSLGDGGRDEQFF.

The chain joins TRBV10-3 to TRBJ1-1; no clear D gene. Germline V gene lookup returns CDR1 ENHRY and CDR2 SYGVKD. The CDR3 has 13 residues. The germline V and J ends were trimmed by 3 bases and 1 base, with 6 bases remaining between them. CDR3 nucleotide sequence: TGTGCCATCAGTGATGCGGGGAACACTGAAGCTTTCTTT. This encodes CAISDAGNTEAFF.

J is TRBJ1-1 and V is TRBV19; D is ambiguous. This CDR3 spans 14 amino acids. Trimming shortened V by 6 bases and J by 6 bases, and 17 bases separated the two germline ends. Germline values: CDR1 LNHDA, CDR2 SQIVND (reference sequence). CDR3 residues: CASRPTPAVPEAFF. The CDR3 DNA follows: TGTGCCAGTAGACCGACCCCCGCGGTACCTGAAGCTTTCTTT. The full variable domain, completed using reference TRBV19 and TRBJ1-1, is DGGITQSPKYLFRKEGQNVTLSCEQNLNHDAMYWYRQDPGQGLRLIYYSQIVNDFQKGDIAEGYSVSREKKESFPLTVTSAQKNPTAFYLCASRPTPAVPEAFFGQGTRLTVV.

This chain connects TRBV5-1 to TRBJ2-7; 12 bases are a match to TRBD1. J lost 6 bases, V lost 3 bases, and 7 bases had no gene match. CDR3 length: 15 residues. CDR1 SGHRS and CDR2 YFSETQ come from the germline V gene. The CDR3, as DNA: TGCGCCAGCAGCTGGGCGGGACAGGGGGCTCGCGAGCAGTACTTC. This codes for CASSWAGQGAREQYF.

The CDR3 sequence is CASSLGDRISSYNSPLHF. Written as DNA, the CDR3 is TGTGCCAGCAGCTTAGGGGACAGGATCAGCTCCTATAATTCACCCCTCCACTTT. The chain has TRBV11-2 and TRBJ1-6; TRBD1 agrees at 8 bases. Trimming at V came to 1 base and at J to 0 bases, leaving 5 bases not matched to a gene. Germline CDR1 SGHAT, CDR2 FQNNGV. CDR3 length: 18 residues.

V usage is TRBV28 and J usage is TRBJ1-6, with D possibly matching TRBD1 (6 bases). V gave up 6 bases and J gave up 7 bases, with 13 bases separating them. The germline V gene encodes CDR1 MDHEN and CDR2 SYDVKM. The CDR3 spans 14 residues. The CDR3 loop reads CASSHRTENSPLHF. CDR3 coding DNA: TGTGCCAGCAGCCATCGGACAGAGAATTCACCCCTCCACTTT.

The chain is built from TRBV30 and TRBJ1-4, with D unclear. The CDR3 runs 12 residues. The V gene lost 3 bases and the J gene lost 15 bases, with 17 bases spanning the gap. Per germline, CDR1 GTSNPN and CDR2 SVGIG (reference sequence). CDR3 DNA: TGTGCCTGGAGCACGCGGGGAATTGAGGTGTTTTTT. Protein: CAWSTRGIEVFF. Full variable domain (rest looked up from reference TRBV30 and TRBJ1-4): SQTIHQWPATLVQPVGSPLSLECTVEGTSNPNLYWYRQAAGRGLQLLFYSVGIGQISSEVPQNLSASRPQDRQFILSSKKLLLSDSGFYLCAWSTRGIEVFFGSGTQLSVL.

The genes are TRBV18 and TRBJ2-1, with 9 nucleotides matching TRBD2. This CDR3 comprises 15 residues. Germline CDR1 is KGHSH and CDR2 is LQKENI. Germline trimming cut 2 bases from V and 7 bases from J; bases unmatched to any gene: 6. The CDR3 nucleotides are TGTGCCAGCTCACCAGTAGCGGGGGTGGGGAATGAGCAGTTCTTC. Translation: CASSPVAGVGNEQFF.

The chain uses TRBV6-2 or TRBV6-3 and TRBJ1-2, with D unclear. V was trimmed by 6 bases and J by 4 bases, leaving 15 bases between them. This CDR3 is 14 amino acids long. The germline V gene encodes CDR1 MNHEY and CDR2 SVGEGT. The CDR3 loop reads CASSPSGIGYGYTF. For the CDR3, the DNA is TGTGCCAGCAGCCCCTCGGGGATCGGCTATGGCTACACCTTC.

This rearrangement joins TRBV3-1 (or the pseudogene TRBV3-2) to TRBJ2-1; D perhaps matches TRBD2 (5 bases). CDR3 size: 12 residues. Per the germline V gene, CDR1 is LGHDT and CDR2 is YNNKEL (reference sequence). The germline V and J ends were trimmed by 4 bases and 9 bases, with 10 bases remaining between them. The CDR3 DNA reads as TGTGCCAGCAGCCGGACTTTGCGTGAGCAGTTCTTC. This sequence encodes CASSRTLREQFF.

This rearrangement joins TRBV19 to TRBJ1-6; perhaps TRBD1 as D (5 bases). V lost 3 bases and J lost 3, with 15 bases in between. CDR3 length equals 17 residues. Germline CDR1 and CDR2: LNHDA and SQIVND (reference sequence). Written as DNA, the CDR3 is TGTGCCAGTAGTATTGCCCGGGGGACGGGCTATAATTCACCCCTCCACTTT. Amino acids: CASSIARGTGYNSPLHF.

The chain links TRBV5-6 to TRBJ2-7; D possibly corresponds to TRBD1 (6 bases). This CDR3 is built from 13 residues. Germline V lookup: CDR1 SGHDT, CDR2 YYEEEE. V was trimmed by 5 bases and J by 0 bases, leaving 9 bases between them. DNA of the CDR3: TGTGCCAGCAGTAGACAGGACTCCTACGAGCAGTACTTC. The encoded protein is CASSRQDSYEQYF. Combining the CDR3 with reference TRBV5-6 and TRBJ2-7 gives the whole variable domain DAGVTQSPTHLIKTRGQQVTLRCSPKSGHDTVSWYQQALGQGPQFIFQYYEEEERQRGNFPDRFSGHQFPNYSSELNVNALLLGDSALYLCASSRQDSYEQYFGPGTRLTVT.

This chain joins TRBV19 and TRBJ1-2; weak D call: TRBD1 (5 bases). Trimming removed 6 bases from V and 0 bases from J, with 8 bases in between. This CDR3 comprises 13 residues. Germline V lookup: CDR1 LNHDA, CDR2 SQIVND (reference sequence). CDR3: CASSRVTNYGYTF. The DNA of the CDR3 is TGTGCCAGTAGCAGGGTGACTAACTATGGCTACACCTTC.

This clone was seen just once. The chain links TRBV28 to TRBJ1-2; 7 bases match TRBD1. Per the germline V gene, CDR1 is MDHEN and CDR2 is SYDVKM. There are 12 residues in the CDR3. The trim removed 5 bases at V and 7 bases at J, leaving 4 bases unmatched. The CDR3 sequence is CASSRGHIGYTF. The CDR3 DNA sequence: TGTGCCAGCAGTAGGGGGCATATTGGCTACACCTTC.

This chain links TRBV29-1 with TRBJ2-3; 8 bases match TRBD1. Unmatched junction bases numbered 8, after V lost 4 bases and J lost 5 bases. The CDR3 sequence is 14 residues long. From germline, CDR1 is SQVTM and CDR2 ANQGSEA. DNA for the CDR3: TGCAGCGTTGTAGGACAGGGTTTAGGAGATACGCAGTATTTT. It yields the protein CSVVGQGLGDTQYF.

CDR3 DNA sequence: TGTGCCAGCAGCTTAGATGGAGCCATACGGGGTGAAGCTTTCTTT. Its protein is CASSLDGAIRGEAFF. The chain has TRBV11-2 and TRBJ1-1; no firm D call. The ends were cut back, 0 bases at V and 7 bases at J, with 15 bases in the middle. The CDR3 covers 15 residues. Per the germline V gene, CDR1 is SGHAT and CDR2 is FQNNGV. Using reference TRBV11-2 and TRBJ1-1 for the parts outside the CDR3, the full variable domain is EAGVAQSPRYKIIEKRQSVAFWCNPISGHATLYWYQQILGQGPKLLIQFQNNGVVDDSQLPKDRFSAERLKGVDSTLKIQPAKLEDSAVYLCASSLDGAIRGEAFFGQGTRLTVV.

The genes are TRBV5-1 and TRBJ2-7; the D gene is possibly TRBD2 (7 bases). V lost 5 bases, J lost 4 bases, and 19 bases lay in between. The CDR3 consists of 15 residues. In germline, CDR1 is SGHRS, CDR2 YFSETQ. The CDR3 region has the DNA TGCGCCAGCAGTCGGGGGGCGGGGACGGGGTACGAGCAGTACTTC. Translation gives CASSRGAGTGYEQYF.

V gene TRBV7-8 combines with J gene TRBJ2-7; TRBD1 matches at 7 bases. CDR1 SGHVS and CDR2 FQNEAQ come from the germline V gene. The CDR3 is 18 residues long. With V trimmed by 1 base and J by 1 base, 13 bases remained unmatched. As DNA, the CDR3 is TGTGCCAGCAGCTTAGGGGGAGATCCCGGGACAGAGTCCTACGAGCAGTACTTC. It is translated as CASSLGGDPGTESYEQYF. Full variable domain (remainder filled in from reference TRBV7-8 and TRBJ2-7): GAGVSQSPRYKVAKRGQDVALRCDPISGHVSLFWYQQALGQGPEFLTYFQNEAQLDKSGLPSDRFFAERPEGSVSTLKIQRTQQEDSAVYLCASSLGGDPGTESYEQYFGPGTRLTVT.

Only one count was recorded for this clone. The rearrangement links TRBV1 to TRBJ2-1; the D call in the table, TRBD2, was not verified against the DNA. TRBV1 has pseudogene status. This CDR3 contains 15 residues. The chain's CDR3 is CTSRRLAGAFDEQFF. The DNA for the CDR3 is TGCACCAGCAGACGACTAGCGGGGGCCTTCGATGAGCAGTTCTTC.